This T cell receptor beta chain originates from a study of blood T cell repertoires in COVID-19. In the authors' methods: The assay estimated nucleated cells by amplifying reference gene primers. Data came from immunoSEQ multiplex PCR; TCRdb stores just in-frame clones and leaves some out. V and J calls plus clone size are reproduced from that table; the DNA served to infer D and trimming. The repertoire includes some 20,000 clones, more than 70% of them detected once, and 9.8% sits in the top ten. The CDR3 length is 14 residues. Trimming removed 5 bases at V and 0 bases at J, with 6 bases between. Germline V lookup: CDR1 KGHDR, CDR2 SFDVKD. Only one count was recorded for this clone.

The clonotype was recovered from a man in his forties with active COVID-19. The genes are TRBV24-1 and TRBJ2-2; no clear D gene. Sequences were obtained from peripheral blood. CDR3 sequence: CATSGRANTGELFF. CDR3 DNA sequence: TGTGCCACCAGTGGTCGGGCGAACACCGGGGAGCTGTTTTTT.